This T cell receptor (beta chain) derives from a study of Graves' ophthalmopathy and Graves' hyperthyroidism. Findings and caveats of the study: Distinction of ophthalmopathy from stable hyperthyroidism by a 13-signature model reached approximately 90% sensitivity and 81.08% specificity.

Comments on this clonotype: The antigen remains unidentified.

V shed 7 bases, J shed 2 bases, and the junction held 9 bases outside the gene matches. This CDR3 is built from 15 residues. Amplified TCR beta CDR3 regions were obtained using RNA transcripts as template. Second-round multiplex PCR came after a first-round RT-PCR that employed HTBI primers. TCRdb reanalysed the multiplex PCR reads using MiXCR and keeps one entry per CDR3 protein. This table has about 740,000 distinct CDR3 sequences, around 40% appearing once. V usage is TRBV12-3 or TRBV12-4 and J usage is TRBJ2-7; 9 nucleotides agree with TRBD1. This sequence was found in an adult man with Graves' ophthalmopathy. Sample: peripheral blood. The CDR3 loop is CASTSGTGPTYEQYF. CDR3 nucleotide sequence: TGTGCCAGCACATCCGGGACAGGGCCAACCTACGAGCAGTACTTC.